This T cell receptor beta chain stems from a study of identical twins. This clonotype was seen at least ten times. The V and J ends lost 5 bases and 6 bases respectively, with 11 bases between them. The CDR3 consists of 12 residues. Germline-derived CDR1 and CDR2 are MNHEY and SMNVEV (reference sequence). TCRdb itself ran the 5' RACE reads through MiXCR, one entry per CDR3 protein. Here the sample spans some 240,000 distinct CDR3 sequences, 10% being singletons. The clonotype originates from a man in his forties or fifties in good health. Sequenced material: memory T cells sorted from blood. The chain joins TRBV27 to TRBJ2-7, with a weak D call TRBD2 (5 bases). Written as DNA, the CDR3 is TGTGCCAGCAGTCATGGACGGGGCGAGCAGTACTTC. Translation: CASSHGRGEQYF.